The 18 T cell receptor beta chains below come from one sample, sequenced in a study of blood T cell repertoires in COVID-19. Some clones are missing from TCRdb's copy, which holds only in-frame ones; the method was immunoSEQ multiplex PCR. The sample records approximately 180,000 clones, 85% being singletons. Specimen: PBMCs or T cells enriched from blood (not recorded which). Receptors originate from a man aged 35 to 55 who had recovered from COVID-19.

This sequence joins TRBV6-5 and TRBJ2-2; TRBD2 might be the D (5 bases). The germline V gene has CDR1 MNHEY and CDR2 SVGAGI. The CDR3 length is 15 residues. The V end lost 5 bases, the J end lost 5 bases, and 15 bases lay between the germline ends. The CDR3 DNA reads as TGTGCCAGCAGTCCGGCCTTGCGAGGGACCGGGGAGCTGTTTTTT. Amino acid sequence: CASSPALRGTGELFF.

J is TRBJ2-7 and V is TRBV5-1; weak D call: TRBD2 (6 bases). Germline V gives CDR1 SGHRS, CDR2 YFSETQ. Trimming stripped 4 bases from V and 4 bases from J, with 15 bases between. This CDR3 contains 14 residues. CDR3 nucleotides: TGCGCCAGCAGCCCGGGGACTTATTCATACGAGCAGTACTTC. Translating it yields CASSPGTYSYEQYF.

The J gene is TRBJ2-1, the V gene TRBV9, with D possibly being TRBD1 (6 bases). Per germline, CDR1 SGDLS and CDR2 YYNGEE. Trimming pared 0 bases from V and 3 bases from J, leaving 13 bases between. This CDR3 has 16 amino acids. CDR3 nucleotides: TGTGCCAGCAGCGTAGGGGCAGGGGATTTCTACAATGAGCAGTTCTTC. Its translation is CASSVGAGDFYNEQFF.

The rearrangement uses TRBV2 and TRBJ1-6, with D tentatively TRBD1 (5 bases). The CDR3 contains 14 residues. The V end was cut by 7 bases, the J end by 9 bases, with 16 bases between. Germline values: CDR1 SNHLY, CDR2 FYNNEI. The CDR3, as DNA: TGTGCCAGCATCCTACGGGGGTTCGGTTCACCCCTCCACTTT. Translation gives CASILRGFGSPLHF.

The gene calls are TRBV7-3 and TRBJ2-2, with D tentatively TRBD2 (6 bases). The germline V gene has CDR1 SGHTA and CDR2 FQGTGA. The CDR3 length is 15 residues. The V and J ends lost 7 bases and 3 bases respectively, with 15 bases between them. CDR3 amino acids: CASKPEGRDTGELFF. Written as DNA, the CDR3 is TGTGCCAGCAAGCCGGAGGGCCGTGACACCGGGGAGCTGTTTTTT.

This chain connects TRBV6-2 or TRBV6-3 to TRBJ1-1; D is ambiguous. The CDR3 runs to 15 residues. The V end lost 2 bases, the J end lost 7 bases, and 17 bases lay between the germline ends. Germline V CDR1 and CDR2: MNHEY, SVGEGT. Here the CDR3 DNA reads TGTGCCAGCAGTTACCGAAAGTTAACAGAAGATGAAGCTTTCTTT. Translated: CASSYRKLTEDEAFF.

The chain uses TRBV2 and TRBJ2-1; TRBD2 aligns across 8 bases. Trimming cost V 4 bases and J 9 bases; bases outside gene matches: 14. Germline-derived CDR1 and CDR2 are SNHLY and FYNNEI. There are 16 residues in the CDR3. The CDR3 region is CASSVILGGAGGEQFF. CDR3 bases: TGTGCCAGCAGTGTGATCTTAGGGGGTGCGGGAGGTGAGCAGTTCTTC.

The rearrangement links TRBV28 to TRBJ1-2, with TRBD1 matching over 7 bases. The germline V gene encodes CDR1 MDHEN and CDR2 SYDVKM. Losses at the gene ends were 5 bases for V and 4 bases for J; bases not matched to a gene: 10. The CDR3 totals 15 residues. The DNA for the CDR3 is TGTGCCAGCAGTAGAGGGGGCGCCCCCCCCTATGGCTACACCTTC. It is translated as CASSRGGAPPYGYTF.

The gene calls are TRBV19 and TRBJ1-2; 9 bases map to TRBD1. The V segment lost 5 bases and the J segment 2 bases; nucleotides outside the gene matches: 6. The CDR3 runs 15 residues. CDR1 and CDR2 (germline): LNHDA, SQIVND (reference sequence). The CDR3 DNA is TGTGCCAGTAGTTCGGGGACAGGGATGAACTATGGCTACACCTTC. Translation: CASSSGTGMNYGYTF.

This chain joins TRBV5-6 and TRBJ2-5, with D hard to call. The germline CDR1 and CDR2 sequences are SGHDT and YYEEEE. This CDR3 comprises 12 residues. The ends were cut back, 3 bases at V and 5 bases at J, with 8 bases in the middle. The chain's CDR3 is CASSSTVETQYF. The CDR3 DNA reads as TGTGCCAGCAGCTCCACGGTCGAGACCCAGTACTTC.

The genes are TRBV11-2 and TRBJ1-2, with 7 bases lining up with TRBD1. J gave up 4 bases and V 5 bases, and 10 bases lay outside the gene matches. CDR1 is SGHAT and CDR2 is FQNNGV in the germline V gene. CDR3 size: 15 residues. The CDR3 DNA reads TGTGCCAGCAGCACCCTGAATGGGACAGCCTATGGCTACACCTTC. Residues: CASSTLNGTAYGYTF.

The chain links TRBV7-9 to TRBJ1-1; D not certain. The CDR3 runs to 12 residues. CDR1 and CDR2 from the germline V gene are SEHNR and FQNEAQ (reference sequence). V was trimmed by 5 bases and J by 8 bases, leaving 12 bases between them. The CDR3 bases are TGTGCCAGCAGCGAAACGCCGAGGGAAGCTTTCTTT. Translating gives CASSETPREAFF.

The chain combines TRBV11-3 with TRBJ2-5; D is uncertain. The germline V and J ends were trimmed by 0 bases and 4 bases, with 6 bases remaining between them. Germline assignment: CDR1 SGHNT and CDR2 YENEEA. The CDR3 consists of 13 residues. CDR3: CASSLESGETQYF. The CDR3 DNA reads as TGTGCCAGCAGCTTAGAATCAGGAGAGACCCAGTACTTC. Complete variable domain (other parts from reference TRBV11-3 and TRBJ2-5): EAGVVQSPRYKIIEKKQPVAFWCNPISGHNTLYWYLQNLGQGPELLIRYENEEAVDDSQLPKDRFSAERLKGVDSTLKIQPAELGDSAVYLCASSLESGETQYFGPGTRLLVL.

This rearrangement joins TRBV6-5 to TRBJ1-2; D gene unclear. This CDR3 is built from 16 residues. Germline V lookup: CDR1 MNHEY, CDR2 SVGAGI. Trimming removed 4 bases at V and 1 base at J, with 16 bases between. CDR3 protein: CASSSTVARGNYGYTF. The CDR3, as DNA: TGTGCCAGCAGTTCCACGGTCGCTCGGGGTAACTATGGCTACACCTTC.

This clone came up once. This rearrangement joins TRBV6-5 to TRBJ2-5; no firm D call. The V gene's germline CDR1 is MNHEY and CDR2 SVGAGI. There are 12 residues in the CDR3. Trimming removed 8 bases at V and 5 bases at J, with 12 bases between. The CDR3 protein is CASAAVLETQYF. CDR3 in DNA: TGTGCCAGCGCTGCGGTTTTGGAGACCCAGTACTTC.

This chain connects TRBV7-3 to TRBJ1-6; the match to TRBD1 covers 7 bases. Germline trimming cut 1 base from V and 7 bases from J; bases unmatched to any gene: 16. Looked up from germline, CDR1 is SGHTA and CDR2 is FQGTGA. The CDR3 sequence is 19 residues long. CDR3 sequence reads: CASSLNPPRRQGRNSPLHF. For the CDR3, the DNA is TGTGCCAGCAGCTTAAATCCGCCGAGGCGACAGGGAAGGAATTCACCCCTCCACTTT.

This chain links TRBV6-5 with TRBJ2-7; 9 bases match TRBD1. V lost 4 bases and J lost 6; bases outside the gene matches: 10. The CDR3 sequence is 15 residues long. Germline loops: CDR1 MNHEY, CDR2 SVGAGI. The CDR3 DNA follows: TGTGCCAGCAGTTTATGGGACACAGGGGGCGGCGAGCAGTACTTC. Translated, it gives CASSLWDTGGGEQYF.

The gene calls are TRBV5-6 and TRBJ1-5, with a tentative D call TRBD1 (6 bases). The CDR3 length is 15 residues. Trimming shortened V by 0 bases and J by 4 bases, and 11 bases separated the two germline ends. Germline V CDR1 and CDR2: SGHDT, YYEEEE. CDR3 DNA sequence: TGTGCCAGCAGCTTGGCTTGGCAGGGGAATCAGCCCCAGCATTTT. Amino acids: CASSLAWQGNQPQHF. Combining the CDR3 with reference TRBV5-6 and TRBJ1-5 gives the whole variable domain DAGVTQSPTHLIKTRGQQVTLRCSPKSGHDTVSWYQQALGQGPQFIFQYYEEEERQRGNFPDRFSGHQFPNYSSELNVNALLLGDSALYLCASSLAWQGNQPQHFGDGTRLSIL.